These T cell receptor beta chains were read from a single sample in a study of T cell responses to AZD1222 COVID-19 vaccine. Clones were read by immunoSEQ multiplex PCR, and TCRdb kept only the in-frame ones, dropping some. The sample holds some 150,000 clones, around 88% seen once. The source material was peripheral blood, sampled on day 0 of AZD1222 vaccination. Receptors originate from an adult in good health. Each CDR3 is given with its conserved first and last residue. D genes are given only for firm matches.

v_call	d_call	j_call	cdr3_nt	cdr3_aa
TRBV18	TRBD2	TRBJ2-3	TGTGCCAGCTCACCGGCGGGGGGGCGCGATGCGCAGTATTTT	CASSPAGGRDAQYF
TRBV19	NA	TRBJ1-1	TGTGCCAGTAGTGTTGACCGGGACGTCCCCCTCACTGAAGCTTTCTTT	CASSVDRDVPLTEAFF
TRBV3-1/TRBV3-2	NA	TRBJ1-3	TGTGCCAGCAGCCAAGATAAGGGGCGGGGAAACACCATATATTTT	CASSQDKGRGNTIYF
TRBV7-9	NA	TRBJ1-1	TGTGCCAGCAGCGTAACAGGAGGAGCTGAAGCTTTCTTT	CASSVTGGAEAFF
TRBV7-2	TRBD1	TRBJ1-6	TGTGCCAGCAGCCCCAGACAGGGATGGGGATCACCCCTCCACTTT	CASSPRQGWGSPLHF
TRBV6-2/TRBV6-3	TRBD2	TRBJ2-7	TGTGCCAGCAGTCCCGGACTAGCAGGGCCTAGGGACTACGAGCAGTACTTC	CASSPGLAGPRDYEQYF
TRBV28	NA	TRBJ1-1	TGTGCCATCCTACAGAACACTGAAGCTTTCTTT	CAILQNTEAFF
TRBV11-2	TRBD2	TRBJ2-5	TGTGCCAGCAGCTTATACGGACTAGCGGGCGTCCAAGAGACCCAGTACTTC	CASSLYGLAGVQETQYF
TRBV6-5	NA	TRBJ1-1	TGTGCCAGCAGTTTACTCAGGGGATCAAGCACTGAAGCTTTCTTT	CASSLLRGSSTEAFF
TRBV14	NA	TRBJ1-1	TGTGCCAGCAGCCAAGACATAAACACGGCCAGGAACACTGAAGCTTTCTTT	CASSQDINTARNTEAFF